The rows below give T cell receptor beta chains drawn from one sample of a study of tumor-infiltrating lymphocytes in primary liver carcinoma. TCRdb reprocessed the multiplex PCR reads via MiXCR and lists one record per CDR3 protein. The sample lists 95,000 to 150,000 distinct CDR3 sequences; around 62% were seen once. Sequences were obtained from liver tumor tissue from sampling region 1. These receptors were obtained from a woman aged 55-75 years with primary liver carcinoma and hepatitis B virus infection. The conserved cysteine and the conserved F or W are not part of the CDR3 here. Fields, in order: D gene, J gene, V gene, CDR3 protein. D genes are given only for firm matches.

D gene: .
J gene: TRBJ1-6
V gene: TRBV11-2
CDR3 protein: ASSFMDDRSPLH

D gene: TRBD1
J gene: TRBJ2-2
V gene: TRBV12-3/TRBV12-4
CDR3 protein: ASSLSRGYANTGELF

D gene: .
J gene: TRBJ1-1
V gene: TRBV12-5
CDR3 protein: ASGFGNTETF

D gene: .
J gene: TRBJ1-2
V gene: TRBV28
CDR3 protein: ASAFPSTSYGYT

D gene: .
J gene: TRBJ1-1
V gene: TRBV6-6
CDR3 protein: ASSQEQFNTEAF

D gene: TRBD2
J gene: TRBJ2-7
V gene: TRBV29-1
CDR3 protein: SVVGTSDYEQY

D gene: .
J gene: TRBJ2-1
V gene: TRBV6-1
CDR3 protein: ASSEEGSAWGEQF

D gene: .
J gene: TRBJ2-1
V gene: TRBV12-5
CDR3 protein: ASGLALWGSGTSDEQF

D gene: .
J gene: TRBJ2-7
V gene: TRBV29-1
CDR3 protein: SARTGGTNEQY

D gene: .
J gene: TRBJ2-1
V gene: TRBV28
CDR3 protein: ASNRANEQF